This T cell receptor (beta chain) came from a study of blood T cell repertoires in COVID-19. Overall study context: Sites across the United States, Italy and Spain contributed samples from acute and convalescent COVID-19.

Methods used by the authors: By means of reference gene primer amplification, nucleated cell counts were estimated. Some clones are missing from TCRdb's copy, which holds only in-frame ones; the method was immunoSEQ multiplex PCR. V, J and clone size are taken as reported in that table, and D and trimming were inferred from the DNA itself. The data contain around 170,000 clones, approximately 80% of them singletons. V was trimmed by 1 base and J by 3 bases, leaving 7 bases between them. CDR1 is LNHDA and CDR2 is SQIVND in the germline V gene (reference sequence). The CDR3 loop spans 13 amino acids. Assignments of participants to cohorts depended upon their own reported clinical history.

V gene TRBV19 combines with J gene TRBJ2-7; D possibly corresponds to TRBD2 (6 bases). This receptor was obtained from a man aged 55-75 years who had been exposed to COVID-19. The specimen sequenced was PBMCs or T cells enriched from blood (not recorded which). CDR3 sequence (DNA): TGTGCCAGTAGTATAGCGGGAGACTACGAGCAGTACTTC. It translates to CASSIAGDYEQYF.